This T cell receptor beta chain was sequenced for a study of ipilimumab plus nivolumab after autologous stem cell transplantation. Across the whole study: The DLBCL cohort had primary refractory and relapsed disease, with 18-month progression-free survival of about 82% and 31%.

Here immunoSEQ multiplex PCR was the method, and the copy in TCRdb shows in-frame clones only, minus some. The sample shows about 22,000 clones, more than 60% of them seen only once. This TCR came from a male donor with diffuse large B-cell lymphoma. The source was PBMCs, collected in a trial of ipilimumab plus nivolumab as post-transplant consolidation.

The chain's CDR3 is CATNQRLRTGELFF. For the CDR3, the DNA is TGTGCCACCAACCAGCGACTCCGCACCGGGGAGCTGTTTTTT. The chain joins TRBV19 to TRBJ2-2; no clear D gene. V shed 10 bases and J shed 4 bases, with 16 bases lying between them. CDR1 is LNHDA, CDR2 SQIVND, per germline (reference sequence). The CDR3 length is 14 residues.